The subject of this entry is one T cell receptor beta chain. V lost 1 base and J lost 4, with 13 bases in between. This CDR3 is built from 15 residues. CDR1 SGHAT and CDR2 FQNNGV come from the germline V gene. Sequenced by immunoSEQ multiplex PCR; TCRdb stores in-frame clones only, minus some. Altogether roughly 35,000 clones are present, about nine tenths being singletons, with the ten largest covering about 4.3%. The data are from a study of T cell changes during pregnancy in multiple sclerosis. This TCR derives from a female donor with multiple sclerosis, enrolled in a pregnancy study. This sequence joins TRBV11-2 and TRBJ1-2; D perhaps matches TRBD1 (5 bases). The sequences come from CD8+ T cells from peripheral blood mononuclear cells, collected after pregnancy. The CDR3 DNA follows: TGTGCCAGCAGCTTAGTGCAGGGTGGCGGCTATGGCTACACCTTC. Translation gives CASSLVQGGGYGYTF.